These T cell receptor beta chains were read from a single sample in a study of a mutant IDH1 vaccine in newly diagnosed glioma. Produced via immunoSEQ multiplex PCR; TCRdb's table is partial and in-frame only. The sample contains around 78,000 clones, roughly nine tenths of which appear only once. These receptors have no identified antigens. Sequences were derived from PBMCs, sampled from a glioma patient whose treatment included an IDH1 peptide vaccine. Receptor source: a woman aged 45 to 65 with glioma. The CDR3 runs from the conserved cysteine through the conserved F or W. The D gene is left open where the match is weak.

j_call cdr3_length v_call d_call cdr3_aa
TRBJ2-5 11 TRBV28 - CASSIRWTQYF
TRBJ1-2 16 TRBV28 - CASSSAGKSFNYGYTF
TRBJ2-7 12 TRBV6-5 - CASSAGGGEQYF
TRBJ2-7 16 TRBV27 TRBD1 CASNKKNTGTVYGQYF
TRBJ2-1 10 TRBV2 - CASRIQEQFF
TRBJ2-3 14 TRBV15 - CATSAPHRADTQYF
TRBJ1-4 15 TRBV6-1 TRBD1 CASSFYRGRDEKLFF
- 13 TRBV13 - CASSLHGAYEQYF
TRBJ2-5 13 TRBV5-6 TRBD2 CASSLRGSETQYF
TRBJ2-3 11 TRBV6-6 - CASSHTDTQYF
TRBJ2-1 14 TRBV6-6 TRBD2 CASSRAGEVNEQFF
TRBJ2-3 16 TRBV28 - CASSLLLPFPADTQYF
TRBJ2-1 15 TRBV2 - CASSEGSWEENEQFF
TRBJ2-3 14 TRBV5-6 - CASSLNLGADTQYF
TRBJ1-6 14 TRBV30 TRBD1 CACQRDSIDSPLHF
TRBJ1-3 11 TRBV29-1 - CSGISGNTIYF
TRBJ2-3 15 TRBV28 TRBD2 CASTTGAGDTDTQYF
TRBJ2-5 12 TRBV6-5 - CASSYNQETQYF
TRBJ1-4 15 TRBV28 TRBD1 CASSSRQGWNEKLFF
TRBJ1-2 14 TRBV6-1 - CASSEAYRVNGYTF
TRBJ2-1 14 TRBV19 - CASSRNLAPNEQFF
TRBJ1-4 14 TRBV28 TRBD1 CASSSGGPNEKLFF
TRBJ2-3 13 TRBV11-2 - CASSLEVRDTQYF
TRBJ2-5 15 TRBV27 TRBD1 CASSPQRTGQETQYF
TRBJ2-1 16 TRBV28 TRBD2 CASSFGGSGSYYEQFF
TRBJ1-2 16 TRBV27 TRBD1 CASSPPGTGGVNGYTF